The present TCR beta chain was sequenced within a study of T cells in Graves' hyperthyroidism and ophthalmopathy. General observations from the study: In validation, the model predicted ophthalmopathy. These predictions came a median about 6 months before onset. A model using 13 V-J features told ophthalmopathy apart from stable hyperthyroidism. Most thyroid clonotypes expanded above 0.001 were also detected in blood.

Diagnoses were made from clinical symptoms, serum measures (thyroxine and TRAb), thyroid ultrasound and orbital computed tomography. About this clonotype: Its antigen is unknown.

Germline-derived CDR1 and CDR2 are SEHNR and FQNEAQ (reference sequence). This CDR3 comprises 15 residues. The V gene lost 1 base and the J gene lost 4 bases, with 13 bases spanning the gap. Amplified regions were TCR beta CDR3 sequences from RNA transcripts. When the TCR CDR3 underwent first-round RT-PCR, the HTBI primer set was used. Via MiXCR, TCRdb re-called the multiplex PCR reads, giving one row per CDR3 protein. Here the sample spans fewer than 700,000 distinct CDR3 sequences, 15% to 20% being singletons. The chain couples TRBV7-9 to TRBJ1-2; D remains ambiguous. The sequenced material came from blood. The TCR was taken from a woman between 18 and 29 years old with Graves' ophthalmopathy. CDR3 sequence (DNA): TGTGCCAGCAGCTTAGACGGAGGGAATCGCTATGGCTACACCTTC. Translated, it gives CASSLDGGNRYGYTF.